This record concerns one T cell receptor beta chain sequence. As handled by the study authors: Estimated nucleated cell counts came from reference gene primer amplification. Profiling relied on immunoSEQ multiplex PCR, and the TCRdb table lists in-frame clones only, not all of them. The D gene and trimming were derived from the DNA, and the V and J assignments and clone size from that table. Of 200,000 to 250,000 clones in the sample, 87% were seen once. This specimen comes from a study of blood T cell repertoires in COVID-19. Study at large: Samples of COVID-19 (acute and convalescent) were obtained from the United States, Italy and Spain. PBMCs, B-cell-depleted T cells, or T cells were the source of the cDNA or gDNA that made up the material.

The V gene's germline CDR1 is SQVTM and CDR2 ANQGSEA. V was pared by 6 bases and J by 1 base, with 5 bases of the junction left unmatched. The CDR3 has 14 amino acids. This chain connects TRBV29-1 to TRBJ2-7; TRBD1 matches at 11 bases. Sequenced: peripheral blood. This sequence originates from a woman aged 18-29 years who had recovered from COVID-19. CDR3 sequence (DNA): TGCAGCGTAGGGGACAGGGGGATGTCCTACGAGCAGTACTTC. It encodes CSVGDRGMSYEQYF.